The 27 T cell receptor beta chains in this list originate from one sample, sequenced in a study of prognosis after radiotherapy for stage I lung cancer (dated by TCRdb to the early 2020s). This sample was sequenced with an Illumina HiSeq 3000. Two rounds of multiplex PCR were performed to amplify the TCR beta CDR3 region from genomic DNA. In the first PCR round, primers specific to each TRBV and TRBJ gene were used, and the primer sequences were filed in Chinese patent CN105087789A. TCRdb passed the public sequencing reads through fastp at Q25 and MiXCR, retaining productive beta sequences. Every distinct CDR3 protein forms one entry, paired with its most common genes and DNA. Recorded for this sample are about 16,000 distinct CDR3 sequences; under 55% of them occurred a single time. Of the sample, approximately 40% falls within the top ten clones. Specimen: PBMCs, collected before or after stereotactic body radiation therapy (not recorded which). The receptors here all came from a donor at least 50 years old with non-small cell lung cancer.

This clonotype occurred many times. The CDR3 coding sequence is TGTGCCAGCAGCTTAGGACAGGGTGTGACAGATACGCAGTATTTT. Translating it yields CASSLGQGVTDTQYF. The V and J genes are TRBV7-9 and TRBJ2-3; 7 bases align to TRBD1. Germline CDR1 is SEHNR and CDR2 is FQNEAQ (reference sequence). The trim removed 1 base at V and 3 bases at J, leaving 4 bases unmatched. The CDR3 runs to 15 residues.

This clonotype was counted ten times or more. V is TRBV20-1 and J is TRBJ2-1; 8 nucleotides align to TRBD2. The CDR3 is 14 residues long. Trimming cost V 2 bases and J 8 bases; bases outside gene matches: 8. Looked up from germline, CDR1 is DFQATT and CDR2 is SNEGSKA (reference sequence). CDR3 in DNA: TGCAGTGCTAGAACGGTAGCGGGAACCGATGAGCAGTTCTTC. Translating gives CSARTVAGTDEQFF.

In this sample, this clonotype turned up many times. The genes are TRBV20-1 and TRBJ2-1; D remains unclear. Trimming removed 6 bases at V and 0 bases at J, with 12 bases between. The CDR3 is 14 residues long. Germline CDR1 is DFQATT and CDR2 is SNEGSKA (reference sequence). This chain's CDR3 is CSAMSFGSYNEQFF. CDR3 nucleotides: TGCAGTGCGATGTCGTTCGGCTCCTACAATGAGCAGTTCTTC.

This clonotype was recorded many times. The CDR3 here is CAWSVGTANTEAFF. Here the CDR3 DNA reads TGTGCCTGGAGTGTAGGAACAGCGAACACTGAAGCTTTCTTT. The V gene is TRBV30, the J gene TRBJ1-1; D is unclear. The CDR3 extends over 14 amino acids. In germline, CDR1 is GTSNPN, CDR2 SVGIG (reference sequence). V shed 0 bases and J shed 1 base, with 9 bases lying between them.

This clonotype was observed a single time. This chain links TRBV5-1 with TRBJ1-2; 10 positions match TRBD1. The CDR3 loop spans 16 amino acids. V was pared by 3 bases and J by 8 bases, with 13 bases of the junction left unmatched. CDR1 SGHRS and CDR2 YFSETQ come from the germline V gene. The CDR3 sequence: CASSSLGQGGVGGYTF. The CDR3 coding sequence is TGCGCCAGCAGCTCCCTCGGACAGGGGGGGGTTGGCGGCTACACCTTC. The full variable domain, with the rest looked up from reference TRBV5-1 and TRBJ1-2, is KAGVTQTPRYLIKTRGQQVTLSCSPISGHRSVSWYQQTPGQGLQFLFEYFSETQRNKGNFPGRFSGRQFSNSRSEMNVSTLELGDSALYLCASSSLGQGGVGGYTFGSGTRLTVV.

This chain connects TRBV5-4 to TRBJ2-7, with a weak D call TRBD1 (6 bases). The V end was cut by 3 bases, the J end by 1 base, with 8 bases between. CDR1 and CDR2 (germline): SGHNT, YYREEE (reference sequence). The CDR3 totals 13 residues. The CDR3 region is CASSSGQSYEQYF. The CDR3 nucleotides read TGTGCCAGCAGCTCGGGACAATCCTACGAGCAGTACTTC.

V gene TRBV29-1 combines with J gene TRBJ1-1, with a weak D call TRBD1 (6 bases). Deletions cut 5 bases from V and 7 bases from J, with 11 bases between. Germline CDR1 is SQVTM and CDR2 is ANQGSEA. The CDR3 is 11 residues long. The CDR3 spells CSVRGQFEAFF. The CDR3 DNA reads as TGCAGCGTTAGAGGACAGTTTGAAGCTTTCTTT.

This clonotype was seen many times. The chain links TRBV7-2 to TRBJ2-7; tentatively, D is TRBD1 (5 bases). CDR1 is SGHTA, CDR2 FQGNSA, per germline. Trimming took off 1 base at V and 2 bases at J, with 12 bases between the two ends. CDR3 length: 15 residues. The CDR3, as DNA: TGTGCCAGCAGCTTAGGCCCAGGGAATACCTACGAGCAGTACTTC. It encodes CASSLGPGNTYEQYF.

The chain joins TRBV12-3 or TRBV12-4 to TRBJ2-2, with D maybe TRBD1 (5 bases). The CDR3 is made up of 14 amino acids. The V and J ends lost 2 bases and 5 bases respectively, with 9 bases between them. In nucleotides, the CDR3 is TGTGCCAGCAGTTTAAGGGGTGAAACCGGGGAGCTGTTTTTT. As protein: CASSLRGETGELFF.

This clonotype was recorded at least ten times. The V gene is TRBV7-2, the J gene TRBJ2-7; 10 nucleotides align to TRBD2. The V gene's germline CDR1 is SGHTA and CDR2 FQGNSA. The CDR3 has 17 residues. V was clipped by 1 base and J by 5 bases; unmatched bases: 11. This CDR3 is CASSLVPAVAGGHEQYF. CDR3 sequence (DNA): TGTGCCAGCAGCTTAGTCCCAGCGGTAGCGGGAGGCCACGAGCAGTACTTC. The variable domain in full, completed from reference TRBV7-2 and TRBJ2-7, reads GAGVSQSPSNKVTEKGKDVELRCDPISGHTALYWYRQSLGQGLEFLIYFQGNSAPDKSGLPSDRFSAERTGGSVSTLTIQRTQQEDSAVYLCASSLVPAVAGGHEQYFGPGTRLTVT.

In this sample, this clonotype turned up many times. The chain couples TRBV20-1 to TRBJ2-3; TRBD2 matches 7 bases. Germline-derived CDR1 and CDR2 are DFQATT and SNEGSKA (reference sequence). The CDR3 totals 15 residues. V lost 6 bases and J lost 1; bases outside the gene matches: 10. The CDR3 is CSASGSSGRTDTQYF. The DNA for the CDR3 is TGCAGTGCCAGCGGTTCTAGCGGACGCACAGATACGCAGTATTTT.

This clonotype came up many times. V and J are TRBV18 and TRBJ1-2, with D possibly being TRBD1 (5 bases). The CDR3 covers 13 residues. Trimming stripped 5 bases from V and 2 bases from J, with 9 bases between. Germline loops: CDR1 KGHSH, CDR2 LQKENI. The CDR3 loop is CASSGTGNYGYTF. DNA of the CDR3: TGTGCCAGCTCAGGGACCGGGAACTATGGCTACACCTTC. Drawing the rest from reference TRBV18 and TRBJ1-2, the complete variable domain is NAGVMQNPRHLVRRRGQEARLRCSPMKGHSHVYWYRQLPEEGLKFMVYLQKENIIDESGMPKERFSAEFPKEGPSILRIQQVVRGDSAAYFCASSGTGNYGYTFGSGTRLTVV.

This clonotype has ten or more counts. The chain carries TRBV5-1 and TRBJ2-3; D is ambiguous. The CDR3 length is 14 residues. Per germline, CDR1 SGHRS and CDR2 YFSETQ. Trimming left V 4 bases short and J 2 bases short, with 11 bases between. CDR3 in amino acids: CASSPDGLTDTQYF. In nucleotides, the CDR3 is TGCGCCAGCAGCCCGGACGGCCTCACAGATACGCAGTATTTT.

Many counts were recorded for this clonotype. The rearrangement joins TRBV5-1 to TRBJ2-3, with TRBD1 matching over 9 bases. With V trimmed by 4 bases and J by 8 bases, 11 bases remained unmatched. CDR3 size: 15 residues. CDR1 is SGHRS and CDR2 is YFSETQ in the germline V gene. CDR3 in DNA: TGCGCCAGCAGCCGGGACAGGGAAAGACTAGGTACGCAGTATTTT. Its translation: CASSRDRERLGTQYF.

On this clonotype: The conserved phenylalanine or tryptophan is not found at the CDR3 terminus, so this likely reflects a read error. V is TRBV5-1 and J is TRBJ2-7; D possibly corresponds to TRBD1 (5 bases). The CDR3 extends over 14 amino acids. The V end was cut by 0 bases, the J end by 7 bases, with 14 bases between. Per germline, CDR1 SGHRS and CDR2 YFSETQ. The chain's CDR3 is CASSLGREWGEQYL. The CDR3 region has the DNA TGCGCCAGCAGCTTGGGCAGGGAATGGGGAGAGCAGTACCTC.

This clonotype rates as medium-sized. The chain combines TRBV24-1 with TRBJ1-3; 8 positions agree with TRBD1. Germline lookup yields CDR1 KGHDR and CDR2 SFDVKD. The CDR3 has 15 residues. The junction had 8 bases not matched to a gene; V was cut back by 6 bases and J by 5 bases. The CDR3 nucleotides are TGTGCCACCAGTACGGAACAGGGGGTAAGAAACACCATATATTTT. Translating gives CATSTEQGVRNTIYF.

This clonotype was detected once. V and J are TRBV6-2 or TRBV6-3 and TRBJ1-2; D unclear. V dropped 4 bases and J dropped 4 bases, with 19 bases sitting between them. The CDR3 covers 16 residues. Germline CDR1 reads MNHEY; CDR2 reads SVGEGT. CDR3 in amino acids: CASSLTSRRAPYGYTF. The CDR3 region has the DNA TGTGCCAGCAGTTTAACCTCAAGGCGAGCGCCCTATGGCTACACCTTC.

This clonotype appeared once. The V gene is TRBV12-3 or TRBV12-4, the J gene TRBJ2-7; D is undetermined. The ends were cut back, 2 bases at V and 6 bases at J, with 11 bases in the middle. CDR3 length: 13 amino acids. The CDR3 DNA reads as TGTGCCAGCAGTTTATTAAACTCGGTCGAGCAGTACTTC. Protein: CASSLLNSVEQYF.

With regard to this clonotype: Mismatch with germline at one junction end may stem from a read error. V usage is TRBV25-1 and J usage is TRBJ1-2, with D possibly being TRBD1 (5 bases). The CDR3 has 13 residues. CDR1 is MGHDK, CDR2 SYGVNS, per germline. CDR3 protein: CDSSERTGEGYTF. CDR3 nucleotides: TGTGACAGCAGTGAACGTACGGGGGAGGGCTACACATTC.

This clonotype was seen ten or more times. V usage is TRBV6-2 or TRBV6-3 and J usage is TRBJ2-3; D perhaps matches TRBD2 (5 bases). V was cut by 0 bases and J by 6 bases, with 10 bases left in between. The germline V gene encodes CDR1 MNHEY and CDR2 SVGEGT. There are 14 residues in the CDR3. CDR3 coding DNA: TGTGCCAGCAGTTACTCGAGGGCCACGGATACGCAGTATTTT. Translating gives CASSYSRATDTQYF.

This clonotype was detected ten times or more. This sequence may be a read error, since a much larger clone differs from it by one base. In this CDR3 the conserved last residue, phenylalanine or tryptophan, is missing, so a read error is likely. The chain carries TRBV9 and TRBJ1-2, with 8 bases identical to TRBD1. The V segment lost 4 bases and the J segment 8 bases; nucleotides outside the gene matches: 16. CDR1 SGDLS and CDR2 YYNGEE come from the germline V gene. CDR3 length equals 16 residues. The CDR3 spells CASSSRLREQGEGYTV. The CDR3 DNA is TGTGCCAGCAGCTCCCGGCTAAGGGAACAGGGGGAAGGCTACACCGTC.

The CDR3 DNA reads as TGTGCCAGCAGGCCACCCGTTCCGCGAGGAGACAATGAGCAGTTCTTC. Residues: CASRPPVPRGDNEQFF. The rearrangement uses TRBV6-1 and TRBJ2-1; no clear D. The length of the CDR3 is 16 residues. Trimming removed 6 bases at V and 5 bases at J, with 20 bases between. Germline lookup yields CDR1 MNHNS and CDR2 SASEGT.

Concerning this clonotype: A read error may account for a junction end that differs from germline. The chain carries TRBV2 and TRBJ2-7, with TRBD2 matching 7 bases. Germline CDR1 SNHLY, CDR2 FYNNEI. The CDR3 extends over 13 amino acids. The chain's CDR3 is CASRGRGAYERYF. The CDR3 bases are TGTGCCAGCAGGGGGAGGGGTGCCTACGAGCGGTACTTC. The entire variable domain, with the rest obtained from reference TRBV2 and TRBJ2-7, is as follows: EPEVTQTPSHQVTQMGQEVILRCVPISNHLYFYWYRQILGQKVEFLVSFYNNEISEKSEIFDDQFSVERPDGSNFTLKIRSTKLEDSAMYFCASRGRGAYERYFGPGTRLTVT.

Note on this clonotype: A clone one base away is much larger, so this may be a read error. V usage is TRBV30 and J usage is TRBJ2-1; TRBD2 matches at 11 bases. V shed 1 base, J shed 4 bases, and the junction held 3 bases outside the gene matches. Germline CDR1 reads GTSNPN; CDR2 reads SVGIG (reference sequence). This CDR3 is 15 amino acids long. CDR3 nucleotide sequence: TGTGCCTGGAGTGCGGGACTAGCGGAATACAATGAGCAGTTCTTC. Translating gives CAWSAGLAEYNEQFF. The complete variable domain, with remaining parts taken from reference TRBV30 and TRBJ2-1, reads SQTIHQWPATLVQPVGSPLSLECTVEGTSNPNLYWYRQAAGRGLQLLFYSVGIGQISSEVPQNLSASRPQDRQFILSSKKLLLSDSGFYLCAWSAGLAEYNEQFFGPGTRLTVL.

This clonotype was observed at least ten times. CDR3: CASSWDRLTYNEQFF. DNA of the CDR3: TGCGCCAGCAGTTGGGACAGATTGACCTACAATGAGCAGTTCTTC. V usage is TRBV5-1 and J usage is TRBJ2-1; 7 bases align to TRBD1. This CDR3 is 15 amino acids long. V gave up 5 bases and J gave up 2 bases; unmatched junction bases: 7. The V gene's germline CDR1 is SGHRS and CDR2 YFSETQ.

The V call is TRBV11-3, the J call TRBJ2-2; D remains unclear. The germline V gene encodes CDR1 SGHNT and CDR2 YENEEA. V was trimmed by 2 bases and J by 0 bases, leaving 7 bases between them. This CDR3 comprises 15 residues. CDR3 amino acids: CASSLKPTNTGELFF. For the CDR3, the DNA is TGTGCCAGCAGCTTAAAACCAACGAACACCGGGGAGCTGTTTTTT. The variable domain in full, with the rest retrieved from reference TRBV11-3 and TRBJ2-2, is EAGVVQSPRYKIIEKKQPVAFWCNPISGHNTLYWYLQNLGQGPELLIRYENEEAVDDSQLPKDRFSAERLKGVDSTLKIQPAELGDSAVYLCASSLKPTNTGELFFGEGSRLTVL.

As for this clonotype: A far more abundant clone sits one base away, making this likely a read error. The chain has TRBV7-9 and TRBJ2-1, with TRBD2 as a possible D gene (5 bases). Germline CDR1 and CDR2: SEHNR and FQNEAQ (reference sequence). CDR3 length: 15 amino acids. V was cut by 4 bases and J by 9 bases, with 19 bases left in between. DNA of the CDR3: TGTGCCAGCAGCTCACTAGAGGGAGACTTTGTTGAGCAGTTCTTC. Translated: CASSSLEGDFVEQFF.